This T cell receptor beta chain was captured by sequencing in a study of cytomegalovirus exposure and HLA in healthy donors. Findings and limits, study-wide: Several of the most significant clusters appeared linked to common viral pathogens, based on a later analysis.

13 Jbeta primers and 60 Vbeta primers were used for the PCR. TCRdb's table, derived via immunoSEQ multiplex PCR, lists solely in-frame clones and lacks some. Reported are roughly 57,000 clones; the ten largest clones contain 12%. As for this clone: Its antigen remains unidentified.

There are 15 residues in the CDR3. Trimming took 2 bases from V and 6 from J, leaving 14 bases between them. Per the germline V gene, CDR1 is SNHLY and CDR2 is FYNNEI. Sequences were obtained from PBMCs. The chain combines TRBV2 with TRBJ1-5; the D is unclear. The receptor was isolated from a woman aged 25 to 45 in good health and CMV-seropositive. The CDR3 here is CASSEREGLGQPQHF. DNA for the CDR3: TGTGCCAGCAGTGAAAGGGAGGGTCTCGGTCAGCCCCAGCATTTT. Complete variable domain (other parts from reference TRBV2 and TRBJ1-5): EPEVTQTPSHQVTQMGQEVILRCVPISNHLYFYWYRQILGQKVEFLVSFYNNEISEKSEIFDDQFSVERPDGSNFTLKIRSTKLEDSAMYFCASSEREGLGQPQHFGDGTRLSIL.